The 4 T cell receptor beta chains listed next were all sequenced from one sample in a study of T-cell reconstitution after alpha-beta-depleted transplantation in children (dated by TCRdb to 2016 to 2017). The treatment or condition label, read with the paper, signifies: allogeneic hematopoietic cell transplantation with graft depleted of TCRalphabeta T cells and CD19 B cells. Library prep was done by PCR. TCRdb lists the instrument as Illumina HiSeq 2500. TCR libraries were prepared with molecular barcoding, using unique molecular identifiers to normalize TCRbeta repertoire quantification. TCRdb reprocessing: public reads trimmed at Q25 with fastp, clones called with MiXCR, in-frame beta chains kept. Each CDR3 protein appears once, grouped with its most common genes and DNA. The sample records 90,000 to 100,000 distinct CDR3 sequences, 23% of which are singletons. About a fifth of the sample is held by the ten biggest clonotypes.

The starting material was PBMCs, obtained before TCRalphabeta/CD19-depleted stem cell transplant. These receptors all stem from a boy younger than 10 with acute lymphoblastic leukemia, due to receive a stem cell transplant.

This clonotype turned up a few times. The CDR3 protein is CASSYAILATFSTDTQYF. The CDR3 nucleotides read TGTGCCAGCAGTTACGCTATATTAGCGACTTTCAGCACAGATACGCAGTATTTT. The V gene is TRBV6-2 or TRBV6-3, the J gene TRBJ2-3; D may be TRBD2 (5 bases). Germline CDR1 is MNHEY and CDR2 is SVGEGT. The length of the CDR3 is 18 residues. Trimming stripped 2 bases from V and 0 bases from J, with 18 bases between.

The genes are TRBV28 and TRBJ1-5; D gene ambiguous. This CDR3 is 15 amino acids long. Germline CDR1 is MDHEN and CDR2 is SYDVKM. Deletions cut 3 bases from V and 2 bases from J, with 11 bases between. The CDR3 DNA follows: TGTGCCAGCAGTTTGAACAGTAGAGGCAATCAGCCCCAGCATTTT. As protein: CASSLNSRGNQPQHF. The full variable domain, completed using reference TRBV28 and TRBJ1-5, is DVKVTQSSRYLVKRTGEKVFLECVQDMDHENMFWYRQDPGLGLRLIYFSYDVKMKEKGDIPEGYSVSREKKERFSLILESASTNQTSMYLCASSLNSRGNQPQHFGDGTRLSIL.

The V call is TRBV7-9, the J call TRBJ2-3, with TRBD1 matching over 9 bases. Losses at the gene ends were 6 bases for V and 2 bases for J; bases not matched to a gene: 3. This CDR3 has 14 amino acids. Germline CDR1 reads SEHNR; CDR2 reads FQNEAQ (reference sequence). The CDR3 coding sequence is TGTGCCAGCAGTCGACAGGGGGTCACAGATACGCAGTATTTT. Translating gives CASSRQGVTDTQYF.

The V and J genes are TRBV11-2 and TRBJ2-7; 8 nucleotides agree with TRBD1. The CDR3 is made up of 13 amino acids. J was trimmed by 3 bases and V by 4 bases; bases with no gene match: 2. Germline lookup yields CDR1 SGHAT and CDR2 FQNNGV. This CDR3 is CASSSGQVYEQYF. The CDR3 DNA sequence: TGTGCCAGCAGCTCGGGACAGGTCTACGAGCAGTACTTC.